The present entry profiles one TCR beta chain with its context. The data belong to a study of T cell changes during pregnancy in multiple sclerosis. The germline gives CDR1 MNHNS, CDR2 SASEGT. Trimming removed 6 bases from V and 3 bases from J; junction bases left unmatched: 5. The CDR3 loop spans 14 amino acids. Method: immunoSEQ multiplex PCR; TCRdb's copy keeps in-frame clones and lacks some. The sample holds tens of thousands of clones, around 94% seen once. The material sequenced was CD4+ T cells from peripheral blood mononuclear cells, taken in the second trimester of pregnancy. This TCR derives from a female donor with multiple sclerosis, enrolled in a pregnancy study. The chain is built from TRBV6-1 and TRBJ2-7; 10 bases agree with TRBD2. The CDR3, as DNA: TGTGCCAGCAGGCGGACTAGCGGCCTCTACGAGCAGTACTTC. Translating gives CASRRTSGLYEQYF.